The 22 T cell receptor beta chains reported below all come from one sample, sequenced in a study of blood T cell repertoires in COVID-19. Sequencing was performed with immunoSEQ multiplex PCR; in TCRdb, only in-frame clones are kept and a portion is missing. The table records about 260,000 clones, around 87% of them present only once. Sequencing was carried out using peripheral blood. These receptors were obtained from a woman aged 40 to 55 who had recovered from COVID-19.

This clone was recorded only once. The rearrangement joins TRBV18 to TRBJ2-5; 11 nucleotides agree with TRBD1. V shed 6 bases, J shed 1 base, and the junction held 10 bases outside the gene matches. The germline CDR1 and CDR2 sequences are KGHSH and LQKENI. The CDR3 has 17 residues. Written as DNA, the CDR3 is TGTGCCAGCTCCCCCACGGGGACAGGGGGTGTCCAAGAGACCCAGTACTTC. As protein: CASSPTGTGGVQETQYF.

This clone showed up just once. CDR3 sequence: CATSRDLRDRANTEAFF. CDR3 nucleotide sequence: TGTGCCACCAGCAGAGATCTTCGGGACAGGGCGAACACTGAAGCTTTCTTT. The J gene is TRBJ1-1, the V gene TRBV15; 9 bases fit TRBD1. This CDR3 has 17 amino acids. CDR1 and CDR2 (germline): LNHNV, YYDKDF (reference sequence). V was clipped by 0 bases and J by 1 base; unmatched bases: 6. The variable domain in full, with the rest retrieved from reference TRBV15 and TRBJ1-1, is DAMVIQNPRYQVTQFGKPVTLSCSQTLNHNVMYWYQQKSSQAPKLLFHYYDKDFNNEADTPDNFQSRRPNTSFCFLDIRSPGLGDTAMYLCATSRDLRDRANTEAFFGQGTRLTVV.

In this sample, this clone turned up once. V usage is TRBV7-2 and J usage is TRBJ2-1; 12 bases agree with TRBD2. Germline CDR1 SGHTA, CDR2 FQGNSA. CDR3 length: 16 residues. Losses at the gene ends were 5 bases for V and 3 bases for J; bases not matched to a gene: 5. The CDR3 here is CASSATSGGNYNEQFF. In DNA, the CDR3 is TGTGCCAGCAGCGCAACTAGCGGGGGGAACTACAATGAGCAGTTCTTC.

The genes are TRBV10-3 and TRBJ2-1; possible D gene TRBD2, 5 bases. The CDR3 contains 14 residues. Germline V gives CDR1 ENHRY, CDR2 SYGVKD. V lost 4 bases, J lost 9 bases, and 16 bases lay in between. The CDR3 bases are TGTGCCATCAGTGGAACTAGTGGGGTGGGTGAGCAGTTCTTC. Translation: CAISGTSGVGEQFF.

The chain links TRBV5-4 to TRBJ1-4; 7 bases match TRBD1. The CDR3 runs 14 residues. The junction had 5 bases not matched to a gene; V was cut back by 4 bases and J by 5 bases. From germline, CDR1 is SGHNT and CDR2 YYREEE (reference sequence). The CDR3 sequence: CASSRTGLNEKLFF. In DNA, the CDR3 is TGTGCCAGCAGCCGGACAGGCTTGAATGAAAAACTGTTTTTT.

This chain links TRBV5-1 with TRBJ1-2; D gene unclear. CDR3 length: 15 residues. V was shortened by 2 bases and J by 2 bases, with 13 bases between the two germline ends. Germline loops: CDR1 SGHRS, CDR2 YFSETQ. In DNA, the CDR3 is TGCGCCAGCAGCTTACAACCGGGGTTCAACTATGGCTACACCTTC. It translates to CASSLQPGFNYGYTF.

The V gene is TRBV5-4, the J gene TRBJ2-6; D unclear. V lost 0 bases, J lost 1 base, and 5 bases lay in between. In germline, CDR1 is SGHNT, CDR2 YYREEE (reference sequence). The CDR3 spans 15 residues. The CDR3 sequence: CASSLGASGANVLTF. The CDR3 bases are TGTGCCAGCAGCTTGGGGGCGTCTGGGGCCAACGTCCTGACTTTC.

DNA of the CDR3: TGTGCCAGCAGCCGTCAACGATGGGGACTAGCCACCTACAATGAGCAGTTCTTC. Protein sequence: CASSRQRWGLATYNEQFF. The chain employs TRBV21-1 and TRBJ2-1; the table's D call of TRBD2 was not tested on the DNA. TRBV21-1 represents a pseudogene. The CDR3 has 18 amino acids.

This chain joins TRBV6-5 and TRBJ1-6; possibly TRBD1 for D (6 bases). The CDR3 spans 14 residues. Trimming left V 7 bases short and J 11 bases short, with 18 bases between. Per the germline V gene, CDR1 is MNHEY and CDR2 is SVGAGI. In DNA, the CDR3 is TGTGCCAGCATTTTAGACAGGCCCTCGACACCCCTCCACTTT. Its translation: CASILDRPSTPLHF.

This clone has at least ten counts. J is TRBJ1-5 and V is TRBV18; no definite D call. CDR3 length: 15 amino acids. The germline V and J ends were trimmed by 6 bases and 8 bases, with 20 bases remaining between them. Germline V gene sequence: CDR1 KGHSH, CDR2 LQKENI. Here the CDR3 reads CASSRAPGNTEPQHF. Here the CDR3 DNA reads TGTGCCAGCTCCCGAGCCCCGGGGAACACAGAGCCCCAGCATTTT.

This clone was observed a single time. As DNA, the CDR3 is TGTGCCAGCTCACCTAGGACAGGGGGGCTGAACACTGAAGCTTTCTTT. Its protein is CASSPRTGGLNTEAFF. The chain combines TRBV18 with TRBJ1-1; 10 bases fit TRBD1. Germline CDR1 reads KGHSH; CDR2 reads LQKENI. The CDR3 is 16 amino acids. Trimming took 3 bases from V and 0 from J; bases not matched to a gene: 4.

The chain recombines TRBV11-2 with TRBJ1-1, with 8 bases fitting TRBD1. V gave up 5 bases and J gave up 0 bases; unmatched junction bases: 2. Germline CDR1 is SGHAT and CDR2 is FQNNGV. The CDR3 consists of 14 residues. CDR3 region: CASSGQGLNTEAFF. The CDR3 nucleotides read TGTGCCAGCAGCGGACAGGGATTGAACACTGAAGCTTTCTTT.

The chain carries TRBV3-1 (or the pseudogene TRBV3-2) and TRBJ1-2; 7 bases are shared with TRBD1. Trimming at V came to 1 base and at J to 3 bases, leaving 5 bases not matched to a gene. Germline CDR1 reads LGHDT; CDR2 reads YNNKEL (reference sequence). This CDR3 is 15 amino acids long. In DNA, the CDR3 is TGTGCCAGCAGCCAAGTTGCAGGACAGGACTATGGCTACACCTTC. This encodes CASSQVAGQDYGYTF.

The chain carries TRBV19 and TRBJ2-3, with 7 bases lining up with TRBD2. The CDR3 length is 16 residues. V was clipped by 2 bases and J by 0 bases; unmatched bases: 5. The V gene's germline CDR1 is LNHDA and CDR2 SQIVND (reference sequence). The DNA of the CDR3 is TGTGCCAGTAGTATAAGTTCAGCGGGGAGCACAGATACGCAGTATTTT. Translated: CASSISSAGSTDTQYF.

In DNA, the CDR3 is TGTGCCATCGGACAGGTGAACACTGAAGCTTTCTTT. Translated: CAIGQVNTEAFF. This chain joins TRBV7-8 and TRBJ1-1, with 7 bases aligning to TRBD1. The CDR3 extends over 12 amino acids. Germline CDR1 is SGHVS and CDR2 is FQNEAQ. V trimming: 10 bases; J trimming: 0 bases; junction bases outside the gene matches: 2.

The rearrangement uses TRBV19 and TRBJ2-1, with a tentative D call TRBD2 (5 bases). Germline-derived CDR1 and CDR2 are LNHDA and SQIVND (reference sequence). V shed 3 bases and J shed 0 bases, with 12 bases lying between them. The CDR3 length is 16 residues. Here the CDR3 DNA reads TGTGCCAGTAGTATGTCCGGGATGAGCTCCTACAATGAGCAGTTCTTC. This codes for CASSMSGMSSYNEQFF.

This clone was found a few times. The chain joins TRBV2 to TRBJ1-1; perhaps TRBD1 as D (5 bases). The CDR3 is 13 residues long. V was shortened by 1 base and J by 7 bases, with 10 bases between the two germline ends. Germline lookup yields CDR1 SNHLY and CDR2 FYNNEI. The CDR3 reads CASSEVMGGEAFF. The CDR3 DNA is TGTGCCAGCAGTGAAGTAATGGGGGGTGAAGCTTTCTTT.

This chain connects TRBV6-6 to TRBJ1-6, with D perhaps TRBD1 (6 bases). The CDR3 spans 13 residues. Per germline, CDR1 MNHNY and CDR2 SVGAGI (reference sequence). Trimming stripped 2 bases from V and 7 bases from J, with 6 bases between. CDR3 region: CASSYTGNSPLHF. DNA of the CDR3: TGTGCCAGCAGTTACACAGGGAATTCACCCCTCCACTTT.

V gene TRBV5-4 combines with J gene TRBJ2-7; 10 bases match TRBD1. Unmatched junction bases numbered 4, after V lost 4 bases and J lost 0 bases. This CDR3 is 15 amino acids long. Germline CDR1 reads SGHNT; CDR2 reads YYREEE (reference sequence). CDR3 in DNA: TGTGCCAGCAGCGGGGGGACAGGGGTCTCCTACGAGCAGTACTTC. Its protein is CASSGGTGVSYEQYF.

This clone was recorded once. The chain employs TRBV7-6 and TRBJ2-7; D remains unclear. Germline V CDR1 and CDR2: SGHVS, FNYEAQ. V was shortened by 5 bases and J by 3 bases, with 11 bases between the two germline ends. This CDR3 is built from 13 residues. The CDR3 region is CASSHGQGYEQYF. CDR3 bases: TGTGCCAGCAGCCATGGGCAAGGCTACGAGCAGTACTTC.

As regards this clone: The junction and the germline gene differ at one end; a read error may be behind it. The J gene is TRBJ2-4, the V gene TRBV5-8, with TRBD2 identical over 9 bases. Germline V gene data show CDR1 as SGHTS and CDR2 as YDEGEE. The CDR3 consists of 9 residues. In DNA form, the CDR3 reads TGTGCCAGCAGTCGAGCGGGGGGCTTC. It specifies CASSRAGGF.

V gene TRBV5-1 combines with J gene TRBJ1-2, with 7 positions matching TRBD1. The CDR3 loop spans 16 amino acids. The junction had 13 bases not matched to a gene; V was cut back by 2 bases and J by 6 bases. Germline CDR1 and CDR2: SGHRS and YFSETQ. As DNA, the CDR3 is TGCGCCAGCAGCTTAGAAGCTAACAGGGGAGAGGATGGCTACACCTTC. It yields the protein CASSLEANRGEDGYTF.